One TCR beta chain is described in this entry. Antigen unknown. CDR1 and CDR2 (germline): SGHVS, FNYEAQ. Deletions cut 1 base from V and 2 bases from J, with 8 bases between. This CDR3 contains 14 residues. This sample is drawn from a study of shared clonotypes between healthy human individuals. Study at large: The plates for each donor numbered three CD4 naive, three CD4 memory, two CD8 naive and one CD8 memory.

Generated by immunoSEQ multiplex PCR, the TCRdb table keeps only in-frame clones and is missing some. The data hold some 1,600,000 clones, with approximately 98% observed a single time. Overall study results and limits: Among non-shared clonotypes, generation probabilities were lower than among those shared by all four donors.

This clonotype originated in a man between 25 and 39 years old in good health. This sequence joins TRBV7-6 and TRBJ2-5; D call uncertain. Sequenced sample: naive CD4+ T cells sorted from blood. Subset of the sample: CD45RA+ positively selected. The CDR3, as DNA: TGTGCCAGCAGCTTAGGACACATACAAGAGACCCAGTACTTC. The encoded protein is CASSLGHIQETQYF.